This T cell receptor (beta chain) was captured in a study of regulatory T cells in long-lasting Graves disease. Trimming removed 3 bases from V and 4 bases from J, with 15 bases in between. The germline CDR1 and CDR2 sequences are SEHNR and FQNEAQ (reference sequence). The CDR3 runs 15 residues. Library construction for TCR beta used iRepertoire HTBI primers and Arm-PCR of CDR3 regions. MiXCR, run by TCRdb on the multiplex PCR reads, gives a single entry per CDR3 protein. Here the sample spans some 460,000 distinct CDR3 sequences, under 20% being singletons. In its sample, this clonotype was seen many times. The time point denotes: newly diagnosed GD, antithyroid drugs for less than 3 months. Making the TCR library involved RNA that had been extracted from PBMCs. These data also featured in a second study, about T cells in Graves' hyperthyroidism and ophthalmopathy.

This receptor was identified in a man aged 40-49 years with Graves disease. The specimen was peripheral blood mononuclear cells (PBMCs), collected at new diagnosis, from a patient treated with antithyroid drugs. The rearrangement uses TRBV7-9 and TRBJ1-2; possibly TRBD1 for D (6 bases). The CDR3 region has the DNA TGTGCCAGCAGCTTCGGACAGACAGGCGGCTATGGCTACACCTTC. Its protein product is CASSFGQTGGYGYTF.